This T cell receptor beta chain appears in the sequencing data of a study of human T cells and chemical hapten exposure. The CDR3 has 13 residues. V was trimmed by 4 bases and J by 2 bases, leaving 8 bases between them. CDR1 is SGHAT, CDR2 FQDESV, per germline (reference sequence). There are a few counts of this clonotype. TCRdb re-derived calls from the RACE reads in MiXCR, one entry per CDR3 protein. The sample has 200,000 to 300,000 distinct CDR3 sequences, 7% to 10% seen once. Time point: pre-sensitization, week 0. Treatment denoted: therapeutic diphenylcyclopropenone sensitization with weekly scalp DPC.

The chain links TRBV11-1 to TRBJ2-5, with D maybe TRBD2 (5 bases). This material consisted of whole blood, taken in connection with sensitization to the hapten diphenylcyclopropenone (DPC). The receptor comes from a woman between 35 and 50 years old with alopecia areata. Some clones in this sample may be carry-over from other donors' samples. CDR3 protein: CASSSRTQETQYF. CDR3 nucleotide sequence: TGTGCCAGCAGCTCCAGGACTCAAGAGACCCAGTACTTC.